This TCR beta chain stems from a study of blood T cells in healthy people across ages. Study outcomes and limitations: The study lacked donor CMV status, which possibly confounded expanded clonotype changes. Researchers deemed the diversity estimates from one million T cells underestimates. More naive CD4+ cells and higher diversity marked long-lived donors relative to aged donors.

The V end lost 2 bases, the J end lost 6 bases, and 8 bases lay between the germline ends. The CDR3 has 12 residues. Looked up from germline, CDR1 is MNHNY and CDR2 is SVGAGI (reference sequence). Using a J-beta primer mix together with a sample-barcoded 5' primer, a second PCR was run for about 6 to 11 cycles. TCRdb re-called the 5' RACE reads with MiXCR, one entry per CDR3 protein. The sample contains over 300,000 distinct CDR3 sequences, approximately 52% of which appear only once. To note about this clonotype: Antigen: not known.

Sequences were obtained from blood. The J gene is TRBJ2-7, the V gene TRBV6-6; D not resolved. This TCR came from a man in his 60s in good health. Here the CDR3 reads CASSYALGEQYF. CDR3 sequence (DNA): TGTGCCAGCAGTTACGCCCTTGGCGAGCAGTACTTC.